The rows below give T cell receptor beta chains drawn from one sample of a study of T-cell reconstitution after alpha-beta-depleted transplantation in children. TCRdb independently ran MiXCR on the PCR reads; one entry per CDR3 protein. The sample lists 670,000 or so distinct CDR3 sequences; 10% to 15% were seen once. Source: PBMCs, taken before TCRalphabeta/CD19-depleted stem cell transplant. The receptor set was obtained from a girl aged 2-10 years with congenital amegakaryocytic thrombocytopenia, due to receive a stem cell transplant. Both conserved end residues are part of each CDR3. Fields, in order: clone size, V gene, D gene, J gene, CDR3 DNA, CDR3 protein. The D gene is left open where the match is weak. Clone size, where shown, is once, few, many, or a class for clones that have expanded.

few	TRBV25-1	TRBD2	TRBJ2-5	TGTGCCAGCAGTGGAGTGGGACTAGCGGGAGGTCGGGAGACCCAGTACTTC	CASSGVGLAGGRETQYF
many	TRBV6-5	TRBD2	TRBJ2-3	TGTGCCAGCAGTTACTACCGGGGGGGGCCGAGCACAGATACGCAGTATTTT	CASSYYRGGPSTDTQYF
few	TRBV12-3/TRBV12-4	TRBD2	TRBJ2-5	TGTGCCAGCAGTTTAGAGCGGGGGAGGCCAGAGACCCAGTACTTC	CASSLERGRPETQYF
many	TRBV20-1	TRBD2	TRBJ2-3	TGCAGTGCTGGAGCTAGCGGGAGCGGGATCGCAGATACGCAGTATTTT	CSAGASGSGIADTQYF
NA	TRBV5-1	NA	TRBJ1-1	TGCGCCAGCAGCTTCGAGGTCGGGAGCACTGAAGCTTTCTTT	CASSFEVGSTEAFF
many	TRBV5-8	TRBD1	TRBJ2-5	TGTGCCAGCAGACGTAGGACAGGGAAAGAGACCCAGTACTTC	CASRRRTGKETQYF
NA	TRBV7-9	TRBD1	TRBJ2-6	TGTGCCAGCAGCCCAACAGGACAGGGTTTGAGGGCCAACGTCCTGACTTTC	CASSPTGQGLRANVLTF
few	TRBV20-1	TRBD2	TRBJ2-5	TGCAGTGCTAGAGATACTAGCGCGGAGACCCAGTACTTC	CSARDTSAETQYF
few	TRBV9	NA	TRBJ2-3	TGTGCCAGTAAACGGGGAGCGGCAGATACGCAGTATTTT	CASKRGAADTQYF
many	TRBV6-5	NA	TRBJ2-3	TGTGCCAGCACTTGGACGACTGGAGCAGATACGCAGTATTTT	CASTWTTGADTQYF
many	TRBV20-1	NA	TRBJ2-7	TGCAGTGCTCTACAAGGAATGAGCTCCTACGAGCAGTACTTC	CSALQGMSSYEQYF
few	TRBV7-8	NA	TRBJ1-5	TGTGCCAGCAGCTTAGGTGTGGAGTTTGACAATCAGCCCCAGCATTTT	CASSLGVEFDNQPQHF
many	TRBV20-1	TRBD2	TRBJ2-3	TGCAGTGCTAGAGAACTAGCGGCCGTGGATACGCAGTATTTT	CSARELAAVDTQYF
many	TRBV10-2	NA	TRBJ2-1	TGCGCCAGCAGTGAGAGGCAGGGGCCGCCCTACAATGAGCAGTTCTTC	CASSERQGPPYNEQFF
NA	TRBV7-9	TRBD2	TRBJ2-1	TGTGCCAGCAGCCCCAGCGGGAGTTGGTCCAATGAGCAGTTCTTC	CASSPSGSWSNEQFF
few	TRBV29-1	NA	TRBJ2-5	TGCAGCGTTGAGGGGGCCCTAAGGACCCAGTACTTC	CSVEGALRTQYF
many	TRBV12-3/TRBV12-4	NA	TRBJ2-3	TGTGCCAGCAGTACTCGGATGGGGGCAGATACGCAGTATTTT	CASSTRMGADTQYF
many	TRBV2	NA	TRBJ2-1	TGTGCCAGTAAGGCAGCCTATGAGCAGTTCTTC	CASKAAYEQFF
few	TRBV27	NA	TRBJ1-1	TGTGCCAGCAGTGTGTACGGACAGTCGAACACTGAAGCTTTCTTT	CASSVYGQSNTEAFF
few	TRBV12-3/TRBV12-4	NA	TRBJ1-3	TGTGCCAGCAGTTTAGATTCGTTCTCTGGAAACACCATATATTTT	CASSLDSFSGNTIYF
NA	TRBV7-9	NA	TRBJ2-5	TGTGCCAGCAGACAACAAAAAGACAGGAGGGCGGAGACCCAGTACTTC	CASRQQKDRRAETQYF
many	TRBV20-1	TRBD2	TRBJ2-4	TGCAGTGCTAGGACGGGAGGGCCCGGCGGCATTCAGTACTTC	CSARTGGPGGIQYF
NA	TRBV12-5	NA	TRBJ2-5	TGCTCTTCTCAAGAAGGAATCCAAGAGACCCAGTACTTC	CSSQEGIQETQYF
NA	TRBV29-1	TRBD2	TRBJ2-1	TGCAGCTTCGACCGGGAGGGCCGTTCTGAGCAGTTCTTC	CSFDREGRSEQFF
many	TRBV12-3/TRBV12-4	NA	TRBJ2-6	TGTGCCAGCATTTCTGGGGCCAACGTCCTGACTTTC	CASISGANVLTF
NA	TRBV20-1	TRBD2	TRBJ2-1	TGCAGTGCTAGCGGCACTAGCGGAGGGCAGTTCTTC	CSASGTSGGQFF
many	TRBV20-1	NA	TRBJ2-1	TGCAGTGCTATGGTCAGGCAAAGCTCCTACAATGAGCAGTTCTTC	CSAMVRQSSYNEQFF
many	TRBV10-3	NA	TRBJ2-5	TGTGCCAGACAAAGGGGCCAACCCTTCCAAGAGACCCAGTACTTC	CARQRGQPFQETQYF
many	TRBV20-1	NA	TRBJ2-1	TGCAGTGCTAGGTTTAACGGGAACACGAATGAGCAGTTCTTC	CSARFNGNTNEQFF
many	TRBV20-1	NA	TRBJ2-1	TGCAGTGCTGGGGGACTGGCCGATGAGCAGTTCTTC	CSAGGLADEQFF
many	TRBV5-4	NA	TRBJ2-2	TGTGCCAGCAGCCCTCTCCGCGGAACCCTTCCCTCCGGGGAGCTGTTTTTT	CASSPLRGTLPSGELFF
few	TRBV7-2	NA	TRBJ2-1	TGTGCCAGCAGCTTAAATTCGGAGATCGATGAGCAGTTCTTC	CASSLNSEIDEQFF
many	TRBV5-5	TRBD1	TRBJ2-7	TGTGCCAGCAGCCTTACGGGACAGGCCTACGAGCAGTACTTC	CASSLTGQAYEQYF
NA	TRBV5-1	TRBD2	TRBJ2-2	TGCGCCAGCAGCCCACAGGGACTAGCTACCACCGGGGAGCTGTTTTTT	CASSPQGLATTGELFF
few	TRBV12-3/TRBV12-4	TRBD2	TRBJ2-5	TGTGCCAGCAGGCGACTAGCGGGAGGGTCGGCAGAGACCCAGTACTTC	CASRRLAGGSAETQYF
many	TRBV5-1	NA	TRBJ1-3	TGCGCCAGCAGCCCGGGGGCTAGCTCTGGAAACACCATATATTTT	CASSPGASSGNTIYF
NA	TRBV27	NA	TRBJ1-2	TGTGCCAGCAGTTTATCTGAGGGACGTACTTATGGCTACACCTTC	CASSLSEGRTYGYTF
many	TRBV3-1	NA	TRBJ2-5	TGTGCCAGCAGCCTATCTAATGAGGAGACCCAGTACTTC	CASSLSNEETQYF